Below, one TCR beta chain is given with its context. The data are from a study of blood T cell repertoires in COVID-19. Germline trimming cut 3 bases from V and 5 bases from J; bases unmatched to any gene: 4. The CDR3 runs to 15 residues. The germline V gene encodes CDR1 ENHRY and CDR2 SYGVKD. This table comes from immunoSEQ multiplex PCR, and its TCRdb copy is limited to in-frame clones, with some not included. The sample carries about 82,000 clones, around 88% recorded once. The source of this sequence is a woman in her sixties or seventies with acute or convalescent COVID-19. This chain links TRBV10-3 with TRBJ2-2; the match to TRBD2 covers 9 bases. Specimen: peripheral blood. The CDR3 spells CAISEVAGETGELFF. The DNA for the CDR3 is TGTGCCATCAGTGAAGTAGCGGGAGAAACCGGGGAGCTGTTTTTT.